This T cell receptor beta chain was retrieved from a study of cytomegalovirus exposure and HLA in healthy donors. The PCR contained 60 Vbeta and 13 Jbeta primers. Data came from immunoSEQ multiplex PCR; TCRdb stores just in-frame clones and leaves some out. The sample holds about 130,000 clones, around 77% seen once. V was trimmed by 3 bases and J by 1 base, leaving 8 bases between them. CDR1 and CDR2 from the germline V gene are SQVTM and ANQGSEA. The CDR3 has 13 residues. The receptor was isolated from a woman in her forties or fifties in good health and CMV-seronegative. This chain uses TRBV29-1 with TRBJ2-3; D ambiguous. The source material was PBMCs. This CDR3 reads CSVEGHGTDTQYF. In nucleotides, the CDR3 is TGCAGCGTTGAGGGCCATGGCACAGATACGCAGTATTTT.